The 30 T cell receptor beta chains given below trace back to one sample, sequenced in a study of tumor-infiltrating lymphocytes in primary liver carcinoma (TCRdb year 2017). Sequencing instrument: Illumina HiSeq 2500. Using a constant-region primer and ProtoScript II reverse transcriptase, TCRbeta-specific cDNA was reverse-transcribed from approximately 500 ng total RNA. Construction of the TCRbeta libraries relied on three nested rounds of multiplex PCR, following a slightly modified ARM-PCR procedure. The first two PCR rounds used multiplex TRBV1-TRBV30 forward primers with a Cbeta reverse primer, each for about 10 cycles. TCRdb ran its own pipeline on the public reads, namely fastp trimming at Q25 and MiXCR clone calling, and kept in-frame beta chains. Merged by CDR3 protein, the rows form single entries marked with the most common genes and DNA. Here the sample has roughly 70,000 distinct CDR3 sequences; over 60% occur a single time. Roughly 40% of the sample comes from the top ten.

Without any cell sorting, total RNA and DNA were extracted together from about 20-30 mg of bulk tissue using the AllPrep DNA/RNA mini kit. The specimen was liver tumor tissue from sampling region 4. The sample's cell subset or site, from its label and the paper: tumor region T4, right-lateral pole. The receptor set was obtained from a man aged 40-49 years with primary liver carcinoma and hepatitis B virus infection.

Comment on this clonotype: This may stem from a read error, because a much larger clone lies one nucleotide away. The chain has TRBV14 and TRBJ2-6; no clear D gene. The germline V gene encodes CDR1 SGHDN and CDR2 FVKESK. V gave up 1 base and J gave up 6 bases, with 10 bases separating them. The CDR3 has 15 amino acids. The CDR3 DNA sequence: TGTGCCAGCAGCCAAGGCGCAGCTGAGGCCAACGTCCTGACTTTC. Protein sequence: CASSQGAAEANVLTF.

Note on this clonotype: A much larger clone lies one base from this, so it may be a read error. The chain carries TRBV11-3 and TRBJ2-1; D unresolved. CDR3 length: 12 residues. Germline V CDR1 and CDR2: SGHNT, YENEEA. Trimming cost V 5 bases and J 8 bases, with 10 bases left between them. In DNA, the CDR3 is TGTGCCAGCAGCCTAAATGACTATGAGCAGTTCTTC. This encodes CASSLNDYEQFF.

This clonotype was observed once. The rearrangement uses TRBV11-2 and TRBJ2-2; D ambiguous. Per germline, CDR1 SGHAT and CDR2 FQNNGV. Trimming stripped 8 bases from V and 3 bases from J, with 19 bases between. This CDR3 is 16 amino acids long. CDR3 nucleotide sequence: TGTGCCAGCGGCAGGCTTAGGAGCACGTACACCGGGGAGCTGTTTTTT. Amino acid sequence: CASGRLRSTYTGELFF.

The CDR3 region has the DNA TGTGCCAGCAGTGATTCAGTCAGGATCTACGAGCAGTACTTC. Translating it yields CASSDSVRIYEQYF. The chain joins TRBV6-6 to TRBJ2-7; D is unclear. V lost 5 bases to trimming and J lost 3 bases, with 14 bases between them. Germline V gene data show CDR1 as MNHNY and CDR2 as SVGAGI (reference sequence). The CDR3 loop spans 14 amino acids.

The chain links TRBV2 to TRBJ1-1; D might be TRBD1 (5 bases). Germline V lookup: CDR1 SNHLY, CDR2 FYNNEI. Trimming cost V 7 bases and J 6 bases, with 15 bases left between them. CDR3 length: 13 amino acids. CDR3 nucleotides: TGTGCCAGCAAAGCGCTGGGGGTAGCTGAAGCTTTCTTT. Amino acid sequence: CASKALGVAEAFF.

This clonotype turned up a few times. At one end, the junction sequence differs from germline, possibly due to a read error. This chain connects TRBV29-1 to TRBJ2-1, with no clear D. This CDR3 comprises 15 residues. Germline-derived CDR1 and CDR2 are SQVTM and ANQGSEA. CDR3 nucleotides: TGCAGCGTTGATCTTCCTAGGGCCAGTACCAATGAGCAGTTTTTC. Protein product: CSVDLPRASTNEQFF.

Concerning this clonotype: A much larger clonotype is one base distant, so this may be a read error. The rearrangement uses TRBV28 and TRBJ2-2; the D gene is possibly TRBD2 (5 bases). Per germline, CDR1 MDHEN and CDR2 SYDVKM. CDR3 length: 14 amino acids. CDR3: CTSTRGQNTGELFF. The CDR3, as DNA: TGTACCAGCACAAGAGGGCAGAACACCGGGGAGCTGTTTTTT.

In regard to this clonotype: With a much larger clone just one base away, this may be a read error. This chain's CDR3 is CAWSLHCEQYF. The CDR3 nucleotides read TGTGCCTGGAGTTTGCACTGCGAGCAGTACTTC. The chain employs TRBV30 and TRBJ2-7; no firm D call. The germline V gene encodes CDR1 GTSNPN and CDR2 SVGIG (reference sequence). V dropped 2 bases and J dropped 6 bases, with 8 bases sitting between them. This CDR3 region has 11 residues.

On this clonotype: The junction departs from the called germline gene at one end, perhaps through a read error. The CDR3, as DNA: TGCGCCAGCAGCTTGGTGGTGCACACAGATACGCAGTATTTC. It translates to CASSLVVHTDTQYF. The gene calls are TRBV5-1 and TRBJ2-3, with unresolved D. Germline loops: CDR1 SGHRS, CDR2 YFSETQ. This CDR3 has 14 residues.

This clonotype counts as medium-sized (0.01 to 0.1%). The chain is built from TRBV29-1 and TRBJ2-2; perhaps TRBD1 as D (6 bases). Trimming removed 5 bases at V and 4 bases at J, with 14 bases between. Germline V gene sequence: CDR1 SQVTM, CDR2 ANQGSEA. The CDR3 length is 14 residues. CDR3 amino acids: CSVRDNRITGELFF. The CDR3 DNA reads TGCAGCGTTCGGGACAATAGGATCACCGGGGAGCTGTTTTTT.

A remark on this clonotype: One end of the junction fails to match germline, which may point to a read error. V usage is TRBV6-6 and J usage is TRBJ1-5; 7 bases match TRBD1. Germline-derived CDR1 and CDR2 are MNHNY and SVGAGI (reference sequence). The CDR3 spans 12 residues. The CDR3 coding sequence is TGTGCCACCAGAACAGGGGATCAGCCCCATCATTTT. Amino acid sequence: CATRTGDQPHHF.

V usage is TRBV11-2 and J usage is TRBJ2-1; TRBD2 might be the D (5 bases). V was trimmed by 0 bases and J by 12 bases, leaving 21 bases between them. The CDR3 contains 16 residues. Germline lookup yields CDR1 SGHAT and CDR2 FQNNGV. The CDR3: CASSLDRLALGYVQFF. The CDR3 region has the DNA TGTGCCAGCAGCTTAGATCGTTTAGCGTTAGGGTATGTGCAGTTCTTC.

Concerning this clonotype: The germline gene is not matched at one end of the junction; a read error may be the cause. The chain is built from TRBV11-3 and TRBJ1-5; possible D gene TRBD1, 5 bases. The CDR3 is made up of 15 amino acids. From germline, CDR1 is SGHNT and CDR2 YENEEA. Written as DNA, the CDR3 is TGTGGCAGCAGCCTAGATCTGGGGGTGGCTCAGCCCCAGCATTTT. This encodes CGSSLDLGVAQPQHF.

Note on this clonotype: This clone may be a read error of a much larger clone one base away. The chain employs TRBV2 and TRBJ2-7, with D possibly matching TRBD1 (5 bases). The CDR3 contains 13 residues. Germline CDR1 reads SNHLY; CDR2 reads FYNNEI. CDR3 in amino acids: CASNARAGYEKYF. CDR3 bases: TGTGCCAGCAACGCCAGGGCAGGATACGAGAAGTACTTC.

On this clonotype itself: No conserved phenylalanine or tryptophan is present at the end of the CDR3, so a read error is the likely explanation. The CDR3 sequence: CASSSTVLGLYGNEQFI. The CDR3 DNA follows: TGTGCCAGCAGTTCGACAGTGCTTGGGCTTTACGGGAATGAGCAGTTCATC. This chain uses TRBV6-5 with TRBJ2-1, with D maybe TRBD1 (5 bases). The V gene lost 4 bases and the J gene lost 7 bases, with 23 bases spanning the gap. The CDR3 is 17 residues long. The germline V gene has CDR1 MNHEY and CDR2 SVGAGI.

Concerning this clonotype: A read error is possible here, since a much larger clone lies one base away. This chain connects TRBV4-1 to TRBJ2-5; no clear D gene. Germline V gives CDR1 MGHRA, CDR2 YSYEKL. This CDR3 contains 14 residues. The CDR3 is CTSSQDVGRETQYF. CDR3 sequence (DNA): TGCACCAGCAGCCAAGATGTAGGTCGGGAGACCCAGTACTTC.

This clonotype occurred once. The chain uses TRBV24-1 and TRBJ2-1, with a possible D match to TRBD2 (5 bases). The CDR3 is made up of 17 amino acids. Germline assignment: CDR1 KGHDR and CDR2 SFDVKD. V was cut by 6 bases and J by 8 bases, with 25 bases left in between. The CDR3 spells CATSRASGGLEGDEQFF. DNA for the CDR3: TGTGCCACCAGTAGGGCCTCGGGCGGGCTAGAGGGAGATGAGCAGTTCTTC.

This clonotype occurred many times. The V gene is TRBV6-1, the J gene TRBJ1-2, with a tentative D call TRBD1 (5 bases). V lost 6 bases to trimming and J lost 0 bases, with 14 bases between them. Germline-derived CDR1 and CDR2 are MNHNS and SASEGT. The CDR3 is 15 residues long. CDR3 sequence: CASSLTETTNYGYTF. Written as DNA, the CDR3 is TGTGCCAGCAGCTTGACAGAGACAACTAACTATGGCTACACCTTC.

Details on this clonotype: The conserved phenylalanine or tryptophan normally closing the CDR3 is absent here, so this likely arose from a read error. The chain links TRBV2 to TRBJ2-7, with D possibly TRBD1 on 6 matching bases. The germline gives CDR1 SNHLY, CDR2 FYNNEI. V dropped 9 bases and J dropped 0 bases, with 18 bases sitting between them. The CDR3 totals 15 residues. The CDR3 DNA reads TGTGCCAGTGGTGAGAACAGGGCGGTCTCCTACGAGCAGTACTTA. The encoded protein is CASGENRAVSYEQYL.

A note on this clonotype: Because the CDR3 is missing its conserved closing phenylalanine or tryptophan, this is likely a read error. This chain connects TRBV6-2 or TRBV6-3 to TRBJ2-7, with 9 bases that match TRBD2. Germline CDR1 and CDR2: MNHEY and SVGEGT. Unmatched junction bases numbered 12, after V lost 3 bases and J lost 0 bases. The CDR3 loop spans 18 amino acids. The CDR3 here is CASSYNTRTSGYSYEQYL. In DNA, the CDR3 is TGTGCCAGCAGTTATAATACCCGAACTAGCGGGTACTCCTACGAGCAGTACCTC.

Of note for this clonotype: A much larger clone differs from this one at a single base, so this may be a read error. The CDR3 end shows no conserved phenylalanine or tryptophan, and so a read error is likely. The V gene is TRBV11-2, the J gene TRBJ1-1; D is uncertain. The germline V and J ends were trimmed by 8 bases and 5 bases, with 18 bases remaining between them. The V gene's germline CDR1 is SGHAT and CDR2 FQNNGV. This CDR3 has 14 residues. CDR3 loop: CASRTAGSVTEAFI. In DNA form, the CDR3 reads TGTGCCAGCCGCACAGCCGGTTCCGTAACTGAAGCTTTCATT.

This clonotype was recorded at least ten times. J is TRBJ2-1 and V is TRBV28; 10 bases are shared with TRBD2. Germline CDR1 and CDR2: MDHEN and SYDVKM. CDR3 length equals 16 residues. V was pared by 4 bases and J by 7 bases, with 10 bases of the junction left unmatched. CDR3 residues: CASSSLRLAGENEQFF. CDR3 bases: TGTGCCAGCAGTTCCCTTCGGCTAGCGGGAGAAAATGAGCAGTTCTTC.

The J gene is TRBJ2-7, the V gene TRBV11-1; D remains ambiguous. This CDR3 is built from 15 residues. Trimming stripped 4 bases from V and 3 bases from J, with 16 bases between. Germline CDR1 SGHAT, CDR2 FQDESV (reference sequence). The CDR3 nucleotides read TGTGCCAGCAGCTCAGGCTCTTTCAGCCTCTACGAGCAGTACTTC. This sequence encodes CASSSGSFSLYEQYF.

In the case of this clonotype: The CDR3 ends on some other residue instead of the conserved phenylalanine or tryptophan, so this is likely a read error. The chain combines TRBV6-1 with TRBJ2-1, with D possibly TRBD2 on 5 matching bases. V was trimmed by 3 bases and J by 10 bases, leaving 13 bases between them. CDR3 length equals 13 residues. Germline-derived CDR1 and CDR2 are MNHNS and SASEGT. The CDR3 DNA is TGTGCCAGCAGTGAGTCACTAGGGTTCGAGCAGTTCTTA. Amino acids: CASSESLGFEQFL.

The gene calls are TRBV12-3 or TRBV12-4 and TRBJ1-5; D is possibly TRBD1 (6 bases). The CDR3 extends over 14 amino acids. With 3 bases removed from V and 3 bases from J, the gap between germline ends came to 9 bases. The DNA of the CDR3 is TGTGCCAGCAGTTTGGGGGCTACCAATCAGCCCCAGCATTTT. It encodes CASSLGATNQPQHF.

The table lists this clonotype with a few counts. This chain links TRBV29-1 with TRBJ2-5; 9 positions agree with TRBD1. V was pared by 4 bases and J by 4 bases, with 10 bases of the junction left unmatched. CDR3 size: 15 residues. Germline CDR1 reads SQVTM; CDR2 reads ANQGSEA. CDR3 sequence: CSVVLHGTGRETQYF. DNA for the CDR3: TGCAGCGTTGTTCTCCACGGGACAGGGAGAGAGACCCAGTACTTC.

This rearrangement joins TRBV20-1 to TRBJ2-3; D is unclear. V lost 5 bases and J 0 bases, leaving 9 bases between the germline ends. This CDR3 comprises 13 residues. Per the germline V gene, CDR1 is DFQATT and CDR2 is SNEGSKA (reference sequence). CDR3 in amino acids: CSAGFGSTDTQYF. DNA for the CDR3: TGCAGTGCTGGTTTTGGGAGCACAGATACGCAGTATTTT.

The chain has TRBV6-1 and TRBJ2-7, with 7 bases lining up with TRBD1. The CDR3 runs 18 residues. The germline CDR1 and CDR2 sequences are MNHNS and SASEGT. J lost 2 bases, V lost 2 bases, and 15 bases had no gene match. CDR3 sequence reads: CASSERNWIGTETYEQYF. Here the CDR3 DNA reads TGTGCCAGCAGTGAACGTAATTGGATCGGGACAGAGACCTACGAGCAGTACTTC.

The chain carries TRBV4-3 and TRBJ1-6; 10 positions match TRBD1. The CDR3 loop spans 16 amino acids. The junction had 11 bases not matched to a gene; V was cut back by 8 bases and J by 7 bases. CDR1 and CDR2 (germline): LGHNA, YSLEER. CDR3: CASGSWDRGRNSPLHF. For the CDR3, the DNA is TGCGCCAGCGGTTCCTGGGACAGGGGAAGGAATTCACCCCTCCACTTT.

With regard to this clonotype: One end of the junction fails to match germline, which may point to a read error. The chain carries TRBV29-1 and TRBJ2-2; the match to TRBD1 covers 7 bases. The germline V gene has CDR1 SQVTM and CDR2 ANQGSEA. The CDR3 extends over 15 amino acids. CDR3 in amino acids: CNVEGYRGRTGELFF. Written as DNA, the CDR3 is TGCAACGTTGAAGGCTACAGGGGAAGGACCGGGGAGCTGTTTTTT.